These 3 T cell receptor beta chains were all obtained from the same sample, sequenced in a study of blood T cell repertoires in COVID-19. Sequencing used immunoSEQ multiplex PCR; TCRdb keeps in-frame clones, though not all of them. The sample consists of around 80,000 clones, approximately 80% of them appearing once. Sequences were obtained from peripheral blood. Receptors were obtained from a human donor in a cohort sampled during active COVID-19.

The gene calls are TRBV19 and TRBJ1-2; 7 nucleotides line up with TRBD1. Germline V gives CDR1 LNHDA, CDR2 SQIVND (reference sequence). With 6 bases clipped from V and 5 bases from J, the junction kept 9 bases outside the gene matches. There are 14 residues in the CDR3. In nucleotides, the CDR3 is TGTGCCAGTAGACAAGGGACAGAGAAATATGGCTACACCTTC. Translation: CASRQGTEKYGYTF.

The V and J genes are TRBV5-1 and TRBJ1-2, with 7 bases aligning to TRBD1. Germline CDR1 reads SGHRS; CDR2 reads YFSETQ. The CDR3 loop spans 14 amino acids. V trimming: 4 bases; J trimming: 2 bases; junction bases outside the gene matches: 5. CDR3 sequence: CASSKQGSNYGYTF. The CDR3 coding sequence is TGCGCCAGCAGCAAACAGGGGTCCAACTATGGCTACACCTTC. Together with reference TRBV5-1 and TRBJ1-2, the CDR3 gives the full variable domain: KAGVTQTPRYLIKTRGQQVTLSCSPISGHRSVSWYQQTPGQGLQFLFEYFSETQRNKGNFPGRFSGRQFSNSRSEMNVSTLELGDSALYLCASSKQGSNYGYTFGSGTRLTVV.

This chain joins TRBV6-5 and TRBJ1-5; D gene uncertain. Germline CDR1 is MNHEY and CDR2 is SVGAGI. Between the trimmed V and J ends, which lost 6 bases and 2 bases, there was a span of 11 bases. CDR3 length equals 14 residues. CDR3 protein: CASRRSSGNQPQHF. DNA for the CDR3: TGTGCCAGCAGGAGAAGTAGCGGCAATCAGCCCCAGCATTTT.